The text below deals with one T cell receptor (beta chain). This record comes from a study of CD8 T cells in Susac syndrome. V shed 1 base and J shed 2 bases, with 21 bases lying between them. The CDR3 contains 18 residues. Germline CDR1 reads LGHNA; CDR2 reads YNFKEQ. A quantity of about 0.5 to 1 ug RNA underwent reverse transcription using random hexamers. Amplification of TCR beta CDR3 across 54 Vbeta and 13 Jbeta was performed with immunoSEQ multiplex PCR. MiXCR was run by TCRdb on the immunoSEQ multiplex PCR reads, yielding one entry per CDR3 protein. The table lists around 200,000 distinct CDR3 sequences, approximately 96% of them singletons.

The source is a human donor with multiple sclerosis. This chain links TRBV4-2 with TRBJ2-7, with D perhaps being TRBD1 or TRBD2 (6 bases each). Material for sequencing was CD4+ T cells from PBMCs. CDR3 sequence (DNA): TGTGCCAGCAGCCAAGCCGGGGGCGGCAACCCATACCCCTACGAGCAGTACTTC. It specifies CASSQAGGGNPYPYEQYF.